This T cell receptor beta chain was identified during a study of cytomegalovirus exposure and HLA in healthy donors. For the study at large: As released early, the data held about 85 million unique TCRs from HLA-typed donors. General study points: Some V segments, including TRBV6-2 and TRBV6-3, were excluded as indistinguishable. What a later analysis reportedly showed was that an Asian-associated ancestry cluster had fewer N-insertions than the approximately 700-donor mean. A later look showed TCR association rates differing by HLA locus, highest for DRB1 and lowest for HLA-C.

This clone was observed a few times. Its antigen is not known. The primer mix had 60 Vbeta and 13 Jbeta primers. Libraries were prepared by immunoSEQ multiplex PCR; TCRdb keeps only in-frame clonotypes and omits some of them. This repertoire shows approximately 160,000 clones, roughly 65% found once; its top ten account for around 4.5%. V lost 0 bases and J lost 5, with 4 bases in between. Germline-derived CDR1 and CDR2 are GTSNPN and SVGIG (reference sequence). This CDR3 has 11 residues. The sample was PBMCs. This sequence originates from a woman aged 18-29 years in good health and CMV-seropositive. V is TRBV30 and J is TRBJ2-5; D is ambiguous. In DNA, the CDR3 is TGTGCCTGGAGTGTTCGGGAGACCCAGTACTTC. Amino acids: CAWSVRETQYF.